This entry is about one T cell receptor (beta chain). These data belong to a study of T cell responses to AZD1222 COVID-19 vaccine. Assay: immunoSEQ multiplex PCR; the TCRdb copy retains only in-frame clones and omits some. The sample has 200,000 or so clones, 85% to 95% seen once. This CDR3 spans 12 amino acids. V was clipped by 5 bases and J by 10 bases; unmatched bases: 6. Specimen: peripheral blood, collected on day 0 of AZD1222 vaccination. The rearrangement links TRBV12-3 or TRBV12-4 to TRBJ1-1; TRBD1 matches 8 bases. This TCR derives from an adult in good health. Here the CDR3 reads CASSLPTGGAFF. The DNA for the CDR3 is TGTGCCAGCAGTCTCCCCACAGGGGGAGCTTTCTTT.